The clone carrying this TCR beta chain appeared a few times. Its antigen is still unknown. In TCRdb, the 5' RACE reads were re-called with MiXCR into one record per CDR3 protein. Found here are some 310,000 distinct CDR3 sequences, more than 20% of them singletons; the top ten hold 21%. The data were taken from a study of T-cell memory formation after mild COVID-19. This CDR3 has 14 residues. The V end lost 8 bases, the J end lost 5 bases, and 15 bases lay between the germline ends. Notes on the study in general: Later expanders leaned CD4+, whereas clones that contracted between day 15 and 85 were balanced CD4/CD8.

The TCR originated in a man aged 18 to 29 who had mild COVID-19 (a few samples of this study predate the infection). Cell type and time point are not known. Sequenced: PBMCs or a T cell subset sorted from them (not recorded which). The J gene is TRBJ2-2, the V gene TRBV12-3 or TRBV12-4; D is possibly TRBD1 or TRBD2 (5 bases each). In DNA form, the CDR3 reads TGTGCCAGCGTTCCGGGACGAATAACCGGGGAGCTGTTTTTT. It codes for CASVPGRITGELFF.